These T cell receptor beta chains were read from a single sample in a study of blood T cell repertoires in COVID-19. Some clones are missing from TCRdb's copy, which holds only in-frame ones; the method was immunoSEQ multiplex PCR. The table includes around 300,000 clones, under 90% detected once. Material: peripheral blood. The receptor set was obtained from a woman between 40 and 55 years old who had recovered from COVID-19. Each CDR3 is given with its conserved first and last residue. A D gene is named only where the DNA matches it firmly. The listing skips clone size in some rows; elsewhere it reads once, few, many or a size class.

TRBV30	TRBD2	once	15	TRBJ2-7	CAWSMGGPSPYEQYF	TGTGCCTGGAGTATGGGAGGGCCCTCACCCTACGAGCAGTACTTC
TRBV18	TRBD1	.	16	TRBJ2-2	CASSRPGQGIVGELFF	TGTGCCAGCTCACGACCGGGACAGGGGATTGTCGGGGAGCTGTTTTTT
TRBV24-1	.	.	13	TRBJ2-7	CATSGKTGWEQYF	TGTGCCACCAGTGGAAAAACAGGGTGGGAGCAGTACTTC
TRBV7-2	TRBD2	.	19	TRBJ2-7	CASSLAPTTSGSLSYEQYF	TGTGCCAGCAGCTTAGCCCCTACGACTAGCGGGAGTTTATCCTACGAGCAGTACTTC
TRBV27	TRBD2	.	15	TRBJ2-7	CASTLLAGGRYEQYF	TGTGCCAGCACACTACTAGCGGGAGGCAGGTACGAGCAGTACTTC
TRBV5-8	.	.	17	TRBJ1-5	CASSSGRWTEGNQPQHF	TGTGCCAGCAGCTCTGGTAGGTGGACGGAGGGTAATCAGCCCCAGCATTTT
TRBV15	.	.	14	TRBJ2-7	CATSRAGTSYEQYF	TGTGCCACCAGCAGAGCCGGGACAAGCTACGAGCAGTACTTC
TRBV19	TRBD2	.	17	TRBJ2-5	CASSIAAGGGYQETQYF	TGTGCCAGTAGTATAGCGGCGGGGGGAGGATACCAAGAGACCCAGTACTTC
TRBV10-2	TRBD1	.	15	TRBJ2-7	CASRDPDRDRWEQYF	TGCGCCAGCAGGGACCCCGACAGGGACCGCTGGGAGCAGTACTTC
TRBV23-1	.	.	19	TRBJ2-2	CASSQPTFDRRKNTGELFF	TGCGCCAGCAGTCAACCCACCTTTGACAGGCGAAAGAACACCGGGGAGCTGTTTTTT
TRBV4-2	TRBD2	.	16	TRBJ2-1	CASSQDLLAGGAEQFF	TGTGCCAGCAGCCAAGATTTACTAGCGGGAGGCGCTGAGCAGTTCTTC
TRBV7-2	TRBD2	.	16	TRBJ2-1	CASSNSGASSYNEQFF	TGTGCCAGCAGCAATAGCGGGGCTAGCTCCTACAATGAGCAGTTCTTC
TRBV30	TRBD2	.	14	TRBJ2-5	CAWSPGLVGETQYF	TGTGCCTGGAGTCCCGGACTAGTGGGGGAGACCCAGTACTTC
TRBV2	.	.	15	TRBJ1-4	CASSNLQGFREKLFF	TGTGCCAGCAGTAATTTACAGGGTTTTCGTGAAAAACTGTTTTTT
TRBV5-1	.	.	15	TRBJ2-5	CASSLGSGGQETQYF	TGCGCCAGCAGCTTGGGTTCCGGAGGCCAAGAGACCCAGTACTTC
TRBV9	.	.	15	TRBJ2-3	CASSPRGLGTDTQYF	TGTGCCAGCAGCCCGAGGGGACTTGGTACAGATACGCAGTATTTT
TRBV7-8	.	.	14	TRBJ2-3	CASSLGAGSDTQYF	TGTGCCAGCAGCTTAGGCGCAGGCTCAGATACGCAGTATTTT
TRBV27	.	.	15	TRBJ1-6	CASSLSGINNSPLHF	TGTGCCAGCAGTTTATCCGGGATCAATAATTCACCCCTCCACTTT
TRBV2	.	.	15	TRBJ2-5	CASRRDSGLWETQYF	TGTGCCAGCAGAAGAGACAGTGGGCTATGGGAGACCCAGTACTTC
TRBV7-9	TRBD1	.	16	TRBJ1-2	CASSFDPRGQDYGYTF	TGTGCCAGCAGCTTCGATCCCAGGGGGCAGGACTATGGCTACACCTTC
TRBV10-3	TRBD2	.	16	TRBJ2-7	CAISGRTSGASYEQYF	TGTGCCATCAGTGGTAGGACTAGCGGGGCCTCCTACGAGCAGTACTTC
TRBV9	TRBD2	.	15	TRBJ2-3	CASSWSGTGTDTQYF	TGTGCCAGCAGCTGGAGCGGGACCGGGACAGATACGCAGTATTTT
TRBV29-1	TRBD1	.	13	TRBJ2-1	CSADRQGNNEQFF	TGCAGCGCCGACCGACAGGGAAACAATGAGCAGTTCTTC
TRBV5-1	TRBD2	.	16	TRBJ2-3	CASSFILAGYTDTQYF	TGCGCCAGCAGCTTCATACTAGCGGGATACACAGATACGCAGTATTTT
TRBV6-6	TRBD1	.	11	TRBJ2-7	CASRDRYEQYF	TGTGCCAGCAGGGACAGGTACGAGCAGTACTTC
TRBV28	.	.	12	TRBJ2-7	CASSHDSIEQYF	TGTGCCAGCAGCCACGACAGCATCGAGCAGTACTTC
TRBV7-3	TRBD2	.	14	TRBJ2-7	CASSSSGVGGEQYF	TGTGCCAGCAGCTCTAGCGGTGTGGGGGGAGAGCAGTACTTC
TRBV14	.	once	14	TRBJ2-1	CASSQDLGNNEQFF	TGTGCCAGCAGCCAGGACCTCGGGAACAATGAGCAGTTCTTC
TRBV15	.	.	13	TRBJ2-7	CATRDSGSYEQYF	TGTGCCACCAGGGACTCCGGCTCCTACGAGCAGTACTTC
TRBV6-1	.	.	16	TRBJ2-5	CASSEVIGGAGETQYF	TGTGCCAGCAGTGAAGTTATTGGGGGCGCTGGGGAGACCCAGTACTTC
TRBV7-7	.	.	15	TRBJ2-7	CASSLGAGPTYEQYF	TGTGCTAGCAGCTTAGGTGCAGGTCCTACTTACGAGCAGTACTTC
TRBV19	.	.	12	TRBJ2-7	CASSRLGGEQYF	TGTGCCAGTAGTCGCCTAGGAGGCGAGCAGTACTTC
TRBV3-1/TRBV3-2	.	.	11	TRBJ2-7	CASSQAYEQYF	TGTGCCAGCAGCCAAGCTTACGAGCAGTACTTC
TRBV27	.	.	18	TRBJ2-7	CASSRSTRTSGYSKEQYF	TGTGCCAGCAGTCGGTCGACTAGAACTAGTGGGTATAGTAAAGAGCAGTACTTC
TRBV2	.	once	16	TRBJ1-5	CASSEAPRDSNQPQHF	TGTGCCAGCAGTGAAGCCCCACGGGACTCCAATCAGCCCCAGCATTTT
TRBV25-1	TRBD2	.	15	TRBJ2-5	CASRSSWGGQETQYF	TGTGCCAGCAGATCATCTTGGGGGGGCCAAGAGACCCAGTACTTC
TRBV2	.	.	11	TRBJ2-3	CASAARDTQYF	TGTGCCAGCGCGGCCAGAGATACGCAGTATTTT
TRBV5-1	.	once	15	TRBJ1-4	CASSLVGGDNEKLFF	TGCGCCAGCAGCTTGGTAGGAGGGGATAATGAAAAACTGTTTTTT
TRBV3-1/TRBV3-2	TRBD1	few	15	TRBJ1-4	CASSFGTGVGEKLFF	TGTGCCAGCAGCTTCGGGACAGGGGTGGGTGAAAAACTGTTTTTT
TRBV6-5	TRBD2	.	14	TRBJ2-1	CASSFGLAADEQFF	TGTGCCAGCAGTTTTGGACTAGCGGCAGATGAGCAGTTCTTC
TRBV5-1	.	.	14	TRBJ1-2	CASSPSPGNYGYTF	TGCGCCAGCAGCCCGTCCCCAGGGAACTATGGCTACACCTTC
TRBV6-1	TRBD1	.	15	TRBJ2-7	CASSESAGGPYEQYF	TGTGCCAGCAGTGAATCGGCAGGGGGCCCCTACGAGCAGTACTTC
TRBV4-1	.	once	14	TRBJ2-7	CASSRGGQGGEQYF	TGCGCCAGCAGCCGGGGGGGCCAGGGAGGGGAGCAGTACTTC
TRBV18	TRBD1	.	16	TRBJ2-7	CASSPPGTVSVHEQYF	TGTGCCAGCTCACCACCAGGGACAGTCAGCGTCCACGAGCAGTACTTC
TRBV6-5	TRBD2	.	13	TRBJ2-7	CASRLAGGLEQYF	TGTGCCAGCAGACTAGCGGGAGGGCTCGAGCAGTACTTC
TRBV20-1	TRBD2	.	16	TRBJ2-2	CSASRTSGRASGELFF	TGCAGTGCTAGTAGGACTAGCGGGAGGGCCTCAGGGGAGCTGTTTTTT